The clone carrying this T cell receptor (beta chain) appeared a few times. The antigen is undetermined. These data come from a study of T cells after yellow fever vaccination. Study conclusions and caveats: Reappearance after the booster was seen for most primary-vaccination clones, at approximately 97% CD4 and around 90% CD8. The CD4 and CD8 compartments had a small share of their clonotypes in common.

The CDR3 loop spans 13 amino acids. The ends were cut back, 4 bases at V and 7 bases at J, with 13 bases in the middle. Germline V CDR1 and CDR2: LNHNV, YYDKDF (reference sequence). For TCR, cDNA came from 5'RACE template switching, which added a universal primer site and UMIs. TCRdb independently ran MiXCR on the 5' RACE reads; one entry per CDR3 protein. Here the sample spans about 340,000 distinct CDR3 sequences, around 13% being singletons. The sequence was obtained from a man in his late teens or twenties who received the YFV17D yellow fever vaccine. This material consisted of CD4+ T cells sorted from PBMCs, taken 15 days after the yellow fever booster vaccination. V gene TRBV15 combines with J gene TRBJ2-5; D not certain. Here the CDR3 reads CATSTTHRVTQYF. The CDR3, as DNA: TGTGCCACCAGCACTACCCATAGGGTGACCCAGTACTTC.